Included here is one T cell receptor (beta chain) sequence, with context. Its binding antigen is unknown. No base-level quality is on record; no much larger clone is a single base apart. The sample's time point label, decoded: baseline before first vaccination. The vaccinee samples were drawn from two UK trials, COV001 and COV002, one of which was a single-blind randomized controlled phase 2/3 trial testing AZD1222 (ChAdOx1 nCoV-19) in healthy adults. Trial participant PBMC samples were collected at day 0 and day 28 after the second dose for TCRbeta chain sequencing. This record comes from a study of T cell responses to AZD1222 COVID-19 vaccine (TCRdb year 2021). In the study overall: AZD1222 recipients given second doses at about 4 weeks or at about 12 weeks were pooled, since spike-specific TCR depth and breadth were not found to differ between the two schedules. TCR sequencing covered some 250 trial participants: 200 to 210 given two doses of AZD1222 and 26 given two doses of MenACWY control vaccine. Trial participants were enrolled by age into subgroups of 18-55, 56-69 and 70-plus years, and roughly 150, 30 and 60 TCR-sequenced participants, respectively, were included in these subgroups.

Reading the germline V gene gives CDR1 SGHTA and CDR2 FQGNSA. Spanning cysteine to phenylalanine, the CDR3 consists of 13 amino acids. Left in the record is the CDR3 DNA by itself, 39 bases read in frame from the first base. V is clipped by 4 bases and J by 8 bases, and the sequence between their germline boundaries is 12 bases long. The CDR3 regions of human TCRbeta chains were analyzed by immunosequencing. On the authors' methods: TCRs in the repertoires were compared against a reference library of SARS-CoV-2-specific TCRs that had been generated with the MIRA antigen-specificity platform. Breadth was defined as the fraction of unique TCRs that were SARS-CoV-2-associated, and depth was defined as the fraction of total T cells that were SARS-CoV-2-associated. Each spike-specific TCR was assigned to its reactive spike region and to a CD4 or CD8 class using the MIRA data. Log10-transformed breadth and depth values were compared by one-way ANOVA with Sidak's multiple comparisons tests. TCRdb limited this immuneACCESS table to in-frame rearrangements with V and J called. A share of clones is missing; checked studies link under half to unresolved V genes, and the rest is unexplained. V and J calls and clone size are as listed in that table; D and trimming were resolved from the DNA. For this sample there are some 84,000 clones; 75% to 90% appear just once. 15% to 20% of the sample rests with the top ten.

Study-level results and caveats: After two AZD1222 doses, both the breadth and the depth of spike-specific TCRs were significantly higher than at day 0 and than in MenACWY recipients. Epitopes outside the regions mutated in the B.1.351 and B.1.1.7 variants were reportedly recognized by nearly half of the unique spike-specific TCRs. CD4 TCRs associated with the vaccine covered the entire spike protein, and the dominant responses were in regions 160-218 and 743-854. Conclusions about previously exposed vaccinees were limited because only a handful of AZD1222 recipients were SARS-CoV-2 seropositive at baseline. Most participants were white British and females outnumbered males, and the authors suggested that clonal diversity may have been underestimated. The 56-69-year group was small, and its depth increase did not reach significance, likely because of low power. Because no samples from the day 14 peak response were available, repertoires could be characterized only after the peak T cell response.

This receptor was taken from an adult in good health. The source material was peripheral blood, sampled on day 0 of AZD1222 vaccination. The rearrangement joined TRBV7-2 to TRBJ1-5; D gene: possibly TRBD1, on 5 matching bases. The DNA sequence is TGTGCCAGCAGCTACGATCGGGGGGAGCCCCAGCATTTT. Its translation reads: CASSYDRGEPQHF.